The 29 T cell receptor beta chains reported below all come from one sample, sequenced in a study of blood T cell repertoires in COVID-19. Clones were read by immunoSEQ multiplex PCR, and TCRdb kept only the in-frame ones, dropping some. Of some 300,000 clones listed, less than 90% were seen once; the top ten hold about 12%. The sequenced sample was peripheral blood. The receptors come from a woman in her 70s with COVID-19, enrolled during active disease.

This clone was seen once. The chain is built from TRBV28 and TRBJ1-5; D might be TRBD1 (6 bases). Per the germline V gene, CDR1 is MDHEN and CDR2 is SYDVKM. This CDR3 comprises 17 residues. The V end was cut by 5 bases, the J end by 1 base, with 18 bases between. The CDR3 nucleotides read TGTGCCAGCAGTCCCCCAGGGGAGGGTGAAAGCAATCAGCCCCAGCATTTT. Encoded protein: CASSPPGEGESNQPQHF. The full variable domain, in which reference TRBV28 and TRBJ1-5 provide the parts outside the CDR3, is DVKVTQSSRYLVKRTGEKVFLECVQDMDHENMFWYRQDPGLGLRLIYFSYDVKMKEKGDIPEGYSVSREKKERFSLILESASTNQTSMYLCASSPPGEGESNQPQHFGDGTRLSIL.

This sequence joins TRBV7-2 and TRBJ2-5; possibly TRBD2 for D (5 bases). The CDR3 runs 14 residues. The germline V gene has CDR1 SGHTA and CDR2 FQGNSA. V lost 5 bases to trimming and J lost 2 bases, with 12 bases between them. CDR3 coding DNA: TGTGCCAGCAGCCCTACGCGGGTACAAGAGACCCAGTACTTC. Amino acid sequence: CASSPTRVQETQYF.

The chain is built from TRBV6-5 and TRBJ2-1, with 9 bases fitting TRBD2. The V and J ends lost 2 bases and 8 bases, in that order; junction bases with no gene match: 7. The CDR3 contains 15 residues. Germline lookup yields CDR1 MNHEY and CDR2 SVGAGI. The CDR3, as DNA: TGTGCCAGCAGTTACGGGGGCGGGGGGGCCGATGAGCAGTTCTTC. Protein sequence: CASSYGGGGADEQFF.

The CDR3 loop reads CASKGGTSNTGELFF. The CDR3 DNA reads TGTGCCAGCAAAGGCGGGACTAGTAACACCGGGGAGCTGTTTTTT. The V gene is TRBV4-2, the J gene TRBJ2-2; TRBD2 matches 8 bases. J gave up 2 bases and V 7 bases, and 6 bases lay outside the gene matches. There are 15 residues in the CDR3. Germline V gene sequence: CDR1 LGHNA, CDR2 YNFKEQ.

The rearrangement uses TRBV2 and TRBJ2-3, with 7 bases identical to TRBD1. J gave up 4 bases and V 4 bases, and 11 bases lay outside the gene matches. The V gene's germline CDR1 is SNHLY and CDR2 FYNNEI. This CDR3 is built from 16 residues. CDR3 DNA sequence: TGTGCCAGCAGTGTCCCCTTAGAAGGGGGCTCAGATACGCAGTATTTT. Amino acids: CASSVPLEGGSDTQYF.

Regarding this clone: The same CDR3 is also encoded by other DNA sequences in this sample. The rearrangement joins TRBV12-3 or TRBV12-4 to TRBJ2-7; 10 bases match TRBD2. The CDR3 runs to 13 residues. V dropped 6 bases and J dropped 4; count of bases not matched to a gene: 3. The CDR3 nucleotides read TGTGCCAGCAGGAGGACTAGCGGTTACGAGCAGTACTTC. This gives the protein CASRRTSGYEQYF.

The chain is built from TRBV18 and TRBJ1-3; a possible D gene is TRBD1 (6 bases). Germline V gene sequence: CDR1 KGHSH, CDR2 LQKENI. The CDR3 is 16 amino acids. The V gene lost 6 bases and the J gene lost 0 bases, with 15 bases spanning the gap. The DNA for the CDR3 is TGTGCCAGCTCTCTCCGGACAGTTAGCTCTGGAAACACCATATATTTT. It codes for CASSLRTVSSGNTIYF.

The rearrangement joins TRBV27 to TRBJ2-7; the D is unclear. The CDR3 is 16 amino acids. From germline, CDR1 is MNHEY and CDR2 SMNVEV (reference sequence). V lost 6 bases, J lost 4 bases, and 22 bases lay in between. The CDR3 DNA reads TGTGCCAGCAGCCTCCGTTTAGGTGGGTCGAGGTACGAGCAGTACTTC. This encodes CASSLRLGGSRYEQYF.

The chain combines TRBV2 with TRBJ2-2; D may be TRBD1 (6 bases). The V and J ends lost 6 bases and 6 bases respectively, with 11 bases between them. CDR3 length: 13 residues. Germline V CDR1 and CDR2: SNHLY, FYNNEI. CDR3 in DNA: TGTGCCAGCAGACTCGAGGGGGCCGGGGAGCTGTTTTTT. Protein: CASRLEGAGELFF.

The V call is TRBV12-3 or TRBV12-4, the J call TRBJ1-1, with D maybe TRBD1 (5 bases). CDR3 length: 13 amino acids. The V end lost 4 bases, the J end lost 7 bases, and 13 bases lay between the germline ends. The CDR3 nucleotides are TGTGCCAGCAGTTCCCTTGGGGGGGGTGAAGCTTTCTTT. Translation gives CASSSLGGGEAFF.

The chain employs TRBV27 and TRBJ2-7, with 7 bases aligning to TRBD1. Germline assignment: CDR1 MNHEY and CDR2 SMNVEV (reference sequence). The CDR3 consists of 13 residues. The trim removed 8 bases at V and 0 bases at J, leaving 4 bases unmatched. Here the CDR3 reads CASGQVSSYEQYF. DNA for the CDR3: TGTGCCAGCGGACAGGTCAGCTCCTACGAGCAGTACTTC.

This clone has only one observation. The rearrangement joins TRBV4-1 to TRBJ2-7; no firm D call. V lost 4 bases, J lost 3 bases, and 10 bases lay in between. Germline V gives CDR1 MGHRA, CDR2 YSYEKL. The CDR3 totals 13 residues. The chain's CDR3 is CASSLQQDYEQYF. CDR3 in DNA: TGCGCCAGCAGCCTGCAACAAGACTACGAGCAGTACTTC.

V is TRBV18 and J is TRBJ1-3; D is unresolved. Germline V gene sequence: CDR1 KGHSH, CDR2 LQKENI. Between the trimmed V and J ends, which lost 1 base and 2 bases, there was a span of 12 bases. The CDR3 totals 16 residues. CDR3 region: CASSPQVEPAGNTIYF. DNA of the CDR3: TGTGCCAGCTCACCACAAGTCGAGCCCGCTGGAAACACCATATATTTT.

J is TRBJ2-3 and V is TRBV7-2, with D possibly TRBD2 on 7 matching bases. The ends were cut back, 8 bases at V and 6 bases at J, with 18 bases in the middle. The germline CDR1 and CDR2 sequences are SGHTA and FQGNSA. The CDR3 contains 14 residues. DNA for the CDR3: TGTGCCAGCCGACGAGGGGGGGCTGGCGATACGCAGTATTTT. Its translation is CASRRGGAGDTQYF. Full variable domain (missing parts from reference TRBV7-2 and TRBJ2-3): GAGVSQSPSNKVTEKGKDVELRCDPISGHTALYWYRQSLGQGLEFLIYFQGNSAPDKSGLPSDRFSAERTGGSVSTLTIQRTQQEDSAVYLCASRRGGAGDTQYFGPGTRLTVL.

There are a few counts of this clone. V usage is TRBV6-5 and J usage is TRBJ1-1, with 10 positions matching TRBD1. Germline values: CDR1 MNHEY, CDR2 SVGAGI. The length of the CDR3 is 14 residues. The J segment lost 4 bases and the V segment lost 6 bases, leaving 5 bases of the junction unmatched. This CDR3 reads CASRRQGAGTEAFF. For the CDR3, the DNA is TGTGCCAGCAGGAGACAGGGGGCGGGCACTGAAGCTTTCTTT.

V usage is TRBV10-1 and J usage is TRBJ1-3; no reliable D call. V dropped 4 bases and J dropped 2 bases, with 9 bases sitting between them. This CDR3 region has 14 residues. The germline V gene has CDR1 WNHNN and CDR2 SYGVQD (reference sequence). CDR3 DNA: TGCGCCAGCAGTGCCGGAGGGCCTGGAAACACCATATATTTT. Encoded protein: CASSAGGPGNTIYF.

This clone was seen once. V is TRBV10-3 and J is TRBJ1-2; D unclear. The ends were cut back, 7 bases at V and 6 bases at J, with 15 bases in the middle. CDR3 length: 13 amino acids. Germline CDR1 ENHRY, CDR2 SYGVKD. CDR3 bases: TGTGCCATCACCCAGGAGGGCACGGATGGCTACACCTTC. This gives the protein CAITQEGTDGYTF.

This rearrangement joins TRBV5-1 to TRBJ2-2; D is perhaps TRBD2 (6 bases). CDR1 SGHRS and CDR2 YFSETQ come from the germline V gene. Trimming stripped 3 bases from V and 6 bases from J, with 12 bases between. The CDR3 extends over 14 amino acids. CDR3 sequence: CASSSLTGAGELFF. The CDR3 bases are TGCGCCAGCAGCTCCCTTACGGGGGCCGGGGAGCTGTTTTTT.

J is TRBJ2-7 and V is TRBV20-1, with 7 bases that match TRBD1. V lost 3 bases to trimming and J lost 4 bases; unmatched junction nucleotides: 24. Germline V lookup: CDR1 DFQATT, CDR2 SNEGSKA (reference sequence). This CDR3 spans 19 amino acids. The CDR3 is CSASFDPSVNRGFEYEQYF. The CDR3 nucleotides are TGCAGTGCTAGTTTTGACCCATCCGTCAACAGGGGTTTTGAATACGAGCAGTACTTC.

The chain recombines TRBV7-9 with TRBJ2-2, with TRBD1 matching over 8 bases. The ends lost 1 base at V and 8 bases at J; junction bases unmatched: 6. Looked up from germline, CDR1 is SEHNR and CDR2 is FQNEAQ (reference sequence). CDR3 length equals 15 residues. The chain's CDR3 is CASSLVQGAAGELFF. The CDR3 nucleotides read TGTGCCAGCAGCTTAGTTCAGGGGGCTGCAGGGGAGCTGTTTTTT.

The rearrangement joins TRBV7-9 to TRBJ1-4, with 9 bases aligning to TRBD1. V lost 4 bases, J lost 5 bases, and 2 bases stayed unmatched. In germline, CDR1 is SEHNR, CDR2 FQNEAQ (reference sequence). The CDR3 has 14 amino acids. This CDR3 reads CASSSDRGNEKLFF. As DNA, the CDR3 is TGTGCCAGCAGCTCGGACAGGGGCAATGAAAAACTGTTTTTT. The complete variable domain, with remaining parts taken from reference TRBV7-9 and TRBJ1-4, reads DTGVSQNPRHKITKRGQNVTFRCDPISEHNRLYWYRQTLGQGPEFLTYFQNEAQLEKSRLLSDRFSAERPKGSFSTLEIQRTEQGDSAMYLCASSSDRGNEKLFFGSGTQLSVL.

The chain carries TRBV9 and TRBJ2-1, with 8 bases that match TRBD2. The V gene end was trimmed by 4 bases and the J gene end by 8 bases; junction bases not matched to a gene: 5. This CDR3 spans 13 amino acids. CDR1 is SGDLS, CDR2 YYNGEE, per germline. The CDR3 loop is CASSQSGGDEQFF. CDR3 coding DNA: TGTGCCAGCAGCCAGAGCGGGGGTGATGAGCAGTTCTTC.

J is TRBJ1-2 and V is TRBV5-1; TRBD1 aligns across 7 bases. Germline loops: CDR1 SGHRS, CDR2 YFSETQ. The CDR3 has 15 residues. V shed 2 bases and J 5 bases; nucleotides not matched to a gene: 9. The CDR3, as DNA: TGCGCCAGCAGCTTTGCCCCCGGGACAGATTATGGCTACACCTTC. Translated, it gives CASSFAPGTDYGYTF.

This chain connects TRBV2 to TRBJ2-2, with TRBD2 identical over 11 bases. The trim removed 8 bases at V and 8 bases at J, leaving 13 bases unmatched. The CDR3 extends over 16 amino acids. CDR1 and CDR2 (germline): SNHLY, FYNNEI. CDR3 residues: CASQDRVAGGHGELFF. The CDR3 DNA is TGTGCCAGCCAGGACCGGGTAGCGGGGGGGCATGGGGAGCTGTTTTTT.

The CDR3 reads CASRRGADEQYF. The CDR3 DNA sequence: TGTGCCAGCCGGCGGGGCGCGGACGAGCAGTACTTC. The genes are TRBV6-5 and TRBJ2-7, with D tentatively TRBD2 (6 bases). Trimming shortened V by 8 bases and J by 5 bases, and 13 bases separated the two germline ends. Germline CDR1 reads MNHEY; CDR2 reads SVGAGI. This CDR3 spans 12 amino acids.

There are many counts of this clone. This chain uses TRBV11-3 with TRBJ2-1; no reliable D call. From germline, CDR1 is SGHNT and CDR2 YENEEA. Trimming shortened V by 0 bases and J by 6 bases, and 6 bases separated the two germline ends. CDR3 length: 13 residues. The CDR3, as DNA: TGTGCCAGCAGCTTAGATGCCGGCAATGAGCAGTTCTTC. This encodes CASSLDAGNEQFF.

The chain combines TRBV10-3 with TRBJ1-2; tentatively, D is TRBD1 (6 bases). Germline lookup yields CDR1 ENHRY and CDR2 SYGVKD. The V gene lost 2 bases and the J gene lost 5 bases, with 15 bases spanning the gap. There are 15 residues in the CDR3. The CDR3 protein is CAISEGTGLGYGYTF. CDR3 in DNA: TGTGCCATCAGTGAGGGAACAGGGTTAGGGTATGGCTACACCTTC.

This chain links TRBV7-2 with TRBJ1-1; D not certain. Trimming removed 3 bases at V and 1 base at J, with 9 bases between. This CDR3 has 14 amino acids. Germline V gene sequence: CDR1 SGHTA, CDR2 FQGNSA. The DNA for the CDR3 is TGTGCCAGCAGCTTTCAAGCTGGGAACACTGAAGCTTTCTTT. Translated, it gives CASSFQAGNTEAFF.

This clone was picked up one time. The rearrangement links TRBV4-2 to TRBJ2-1; possible D gene TRBD1, 5 bases. Germline CDR1 reads LGHNA; CDR2 reads YNFKEQ. The CDR3 length is 17 residues. V lost 0 bases and J 0 bases, leaving 12 bases between the germline ends. The CDR3 region is CASSQDRQSPSYNEQFF. CDR3 sequence (DNA): TGTGCCAGCAGCCAAGATAGACAGAGCCCCTCCTACAATGAGCAGTTCTTC.